A single sample is the source of the 19 T cell receptor beta chains below, sequenced in a study of T-cell memory formation after mild COVID-19. TCRdb re-called the 5' RACE reads through MiXCR, storing one row per CDR3 protein. The sample yields approximately 490,000 distinct CDR3 sequences, about a fifth seen once. The sequenced sample was PBMCs or a T cell subset sorted from them (not recorded which). These receptors were obtained from an adult woman who had mild COVID-19 (a few samples of this study predate the infection). Cell type and time point are not known.

This clonotype was detected only a few times. The chain uses TRBV7-6 and TRBJ2-7, with 7 bases aligning to TRBD2. V shed 5 bases, J shed 6 bases, and the junction held 10 bases outside the gene matches. This CDR3 has 14 residues. Germline V gene lookup returns CDR1 SGHVS and CDR2 FNYEAQ. CDR3 residues: CASSLLGGVGEQYF. CDR3 DNA sequence: TGTGCCAGCAGCCTCCTGGGGGGGGTAGGCGAGCAGTACTTC. Based on the CDR3 plus reference TRBV7-6 and TRBJ2-7, the full variable domain is GAGVSQSPRYKVTKRGQDVALRCDPISGHVSLYWYRQALGQGPEFLTYFNYEAQQDKSGLPNDRFSAERPEGSISTLTIQRTEQRDSAMYRCASSLLGGVGEQYFGPGTRLTVT.

Only a few counts were recorded for this clonotype. The chain joins TRBV7-2 to TRBJ2-3, with D unresolved. The CDR3 loop spans 15 amino acids. The germline V gene has CDR1 SGHTA and CDR2 FQGNSA. V shed 0 bases and J shed 0 bases, with 7 bases lying between them. CDR3 residues: CASSLASVSTDTQYF. The CDR3 DNA reads as TGTGCCAGCAGCTTAGCGTCGGTTAGCACAGATACGCAGTATTTT.

This clonotype was counted only a few times. The DNA for the CDR3 is TGTGCCAGCAGGAGCGGGGGGAACTACAATGAGCAGTTCTTC. Protein sequence: CASRSGGNYNEQFF. V gene TRBV2 combines with J gene TRBJ2-1, with TRBD2 identical over 9 bases. The CDR3 has 14 amino acids. Germline values: CDR1 SNHLY, CDR2 FYNNEI. The ends lost 6 bases at V and 3 bases at J; junction bases unmatched: 3.

This clonotype was recorded a few times. V usage is TRBV6-5 and J usage is TRBJ1-5; D unclear. V shed 2 bases and J shed 3 bases, with 5 bases lying between them. Germline CDR1 MNHEY, CDR2 SVGAGI. The CDR3 totals 13 residues. The DNA of the CDR3 is TGTGCCAGCAGTTACCTCTCCAATCAGCCCCAGCATTTT. It is translated as CASSYLSNQPQHF.

This clonotype was detected only a few times. The chain uses TRBV29-1 and TRBJ1-2; 8 bases are shared with TRBD1. Germline CDR1 reads SQVTM; CDR2 reads ANQGSEA. Trimming took 7 bases from V and 8 from J; bases not matched to a gene: 9. The CDR3 is 12 amino acids. CDR3 region: CSALTGVGGYTF. The CDR3 nucleotides are TGCAGCGCCCTGACAGGGGTCGGCGGCTACACCTTC.

The chain joins TRBV4-2 to TRBJ1-3; unclear D gene. There are 14 residues in the CDR3. V was trimmed by 1 base and J by 3 bases, leaving 7 bases between them. The germline gives CDR1 LGHNA, CDR2 YNFKEQ. DNA of the CDR3: TGTGCCAGCAGCCAAGCCAGAAATGGAAACACCATATATTTT. This sequence encodes CASSQARNGNTIYF.

The rearrangement links TRBV4-3 to TRBJ1-1; a weak D match, TRBD1 (5 bases). The CDR3 length is 13 residues. Germline CDR1 is LGHNA and CDR2 is YSLEER. The V end lost 1 base, the J end lost 8 bases, and 11 bases lay between the germline ends. This chain's CDR3 is CASSQARQWEAFF. CDR3 nucleotide sequence: TGCGCCAGCAGCCAAGCTCGACAGTGGGAAGCTTTCTTT.

The CDR3 bases are TGTGCCAGCAGGCCCCCGGGACTAGCGGGAAGAAATACGCAGTATTTT. Encoded protein: CASRPPGLAGRNTQYF. The rearrangement joins TRBV6-5 to TRBJ2-3; 13 bases match TRBD2. The CDR3 has 16 amino acids. Germline CDR1 MNHEY, CDR2 SVGAGI. After removal of 6 bases from V and 7 bases from J, the junction contained 10 bases not matched to a gene.

This clonotype was counted between two and nine times. The chain carries TRBV7-6 and TRBJ2-1; 11 bases are a match to TRBD2. Germline V gene lookup returns CDR1 SGHVS and CDR2 FNYEAQ. This CDR3 region has 17 residues. V dropped 5 bases and J dropped 3; count of bases not matched to a gene: 9. Here the CDR3 DNA reads TGTGCCAGCAGCCCCTCCTCCGGGACTAGCGGCTACAATGAGCAGTTCTTC. Translation: CASSPSSGTSGYNEQFF.

The chain carries TRBV10-3 and TRBJ2-3; TRBD1 matches at 8 bases. This CDR3 is built from 13 residues. The V and J ends lost 10 bases and 3 bases, in that order; junction bases with no gene match: 6. Germline loops: CDR1 ENHRY, CDR2 SYGVKD. The CDR3 region is CATRGPGTDTQYF. The CDR3 region has the DNA TGTGCCACCAGGGGGCCTGGGACAGATACGCAGTATTTT.

The chain uses TRBV27 and TRBJ2-3; unclear D gene. Germline V gene sequence: CDR1 MNHEY, CDR2 SMNVEV (reference sequence). The V gene lost 10 bases and the J gene lost 1 base, with 9 bases spanning the gap. The CDR3 sequence is 12 residues long. As DNA, the CDR3 is TGTGCCACCGCAACGGGCACAGATACGCAGTATTTT. Its translation is CATATGTDTQYF.

The V and J genes are TRBV27 and TRBJ2-1; TRBD2 agrees at 11 bases. The CDR3 consists of 16 residues. The V segment lost 5 bases and the J segment 7 bases; nucleotides outside the gene matches: 10. The germline gives CDR1 MNHEY, CDR2 SMNVEV (reference sequence). CDR3 nucleotide sequence: TGTGCCAGCAGTCCCCGACTAGCGGGGCCTCCGAATGAGCAGTTCTTC. This sequence encodes CASSPRLAGPPNEQFF.

This clonotype was found a few times. The V call is TRBV7-6, the J call TRBJ2-7; TRBD1 matches at 7 bases. From germline, CDR1 is SGHVS and CDR2 FNYEAQ. The V segment lost 5 bases and the J segment 1 base; nucleotides outside the gene matches: 5. CDR3 size: 14 residues. As DNA, the CDR3 is TGTGCCAGCAGCGTCAAACAGGGGTCCTACGAGCAGTACTTC. Translation: CASSVKQGSYEQYF.

This chain connects TRBV7-2 to TRBJ2-1, with a possible D match to TRBD1 (5 bases). CDR1 is SGHTA and CDR2 is FQGNSA in the germline V gene. The CDR3 sequence is 14 residues long. Trimming took 1 base from V and 9 from J, leaving 13 bases between them. The DNA for the CDR3 is TGTGCCAGCAGCTTAGATCGTCTACAGGTTGAGCAGTTCTTC. Its protein product is CASSLDRLQVEQFF.

The genes are TRBV20-1 and TRBJ1-1; D ambiguous. The CDR3 is 14 amino acids. Germline assignment: CDR1 DFQATT and CDR2 SNEGSKA (reference sequence). Deletions cut 5 bases from V and 1 base from J, with 14 bases between. CDR3 in DNA: TGCAGTGCTCAGCCCACGACGGGGAACACTGAAGCTTTCTTT. Translated: CSAQPTTGNTEAFF.

J is TRBJ1-5 and V is TRBV14; D is ambiguous. In germline, CDR1 is SGHDN, CDR2 FVKESK. CDR3 size: 14 residues. V lost 0 bases to trimming and J lost 7 bases, with 10 bases between them. CDR3 nucleotide sequence: TGTGCCAGCAGCCAAGATCACGGGGTGCAGCCCCAGCATTTT. Translation: CASSQDHGVQPQHF.

This clonotype appeared a single time. The rearrangement joins TRBV6-1 to TRBJ1-1; D unresolved. Trimming took 2 bases from V and 10 from J, leaving 8 bases between them. The CDR3 has 11 amino acids. Germline values: CDR1 MNHNS, CDR2 SASEGT. The CDR3 sequence: CASSELVLAFF. The DNA of the CDR3 is TGTGCCAGCAGTGAACTGGTCCTAGCTTTCTTT.

This clonotype has at least ten counts. The chain joins TRBV9 to TRBJ1-3, with TRBD1 matching over 7 bases. The CDR3 loop spans 15 amino acids. CDR1 is SGDLS, CDR2 YYNGEE, per germline. V shed 4 bases and J 2 bases; nucleotides not matched to a gene: 6. CDR3 amino acids: CASSPRQGAGNTIYF. Here the CDR3 DNA reads TGTGCCAGCAGCCCTCGACAGGGCGCTGGAAACACCATATATTTT.

The gene calls are TRBV23-1 and TRBJ2-2, with D perhaps matching TRBD2 (5 bases). TRBV23-1 is an open reading frame whose function is uncertain. The CDR3 length is 17 residues. V dropped 0 bases and J dropped 4 bases, with 15 bases sitting between them. The CDR3 spells CASSQSSQNGSTGELFF. DNA of the CDR3: TGCGCCAGCAGTCAATCAAGCCAAAATGGGAGCACCGGGGAGCTGTTTTTT.